A single sample is the source of the 6 T cell receptor beta chains below, sequenced in a study of beta chain features in type 1 diabetes. Every isolated RNA sample was fully reverse transcribed, so sequencing captured expressed TCRB transcripts. Profiling relied on immunoSEQ multiplex PCR, and the TCRdb table lists in-frame clones only, not all of them. Seen here are around 400,000 clones, around an eighth observed once, and the top ten hold more than 0.015%. Sample: naive CD4+ T cells from blood. These TCRs come from a man aged 18 to 29 in good health.

This clone was recorded a few times. This CDR3 is CASSLGAGTGYEQYF. The DNA of the CDR3 is TGCGCCAGCAGCTTGGGGGCGGGAACGGGCTACGAGCAGTACTTC. The genes are TRBV5-1 and TRBJ2-7; D is possibly TRBD2 (6 bases). The germline V and J ends were trimmed by 0 bases and 3 bases, with 13 bases remaining between them. Germline loops: CDR1 SGHRS, CDR2 YFSETQ. The CDR3 sequence is 15 residues long.

This clone was counted only a few times. V usage is TRBV7-2 and J usage is TRBJ1-2; tentatively, D is TRBD1 (5 bases). V lost 1 base and J 1 base, leaving 10 bases between the germline ends. Germline V gene sequence: CDR1 SGHTA, CDR2 FQGNSA. This CDR3 is 15 amino acids long. The CDR3 loop is CASSLVGALNYGYTF. CDR3 nucleotides: TGTGCCAGCAGCTTAGTTGGGGCGCTTAACTATGGCTACACCTTC.

The chain employs TRBV7-9 and TRBJ1-2, with TRBD1 matching over 10 bases. The CDR3 sequence is 15 residues long. V trimming: 5 bases; J trimming: 4 bases; junction bases outside the gene matches: 7. The germline V gene encodes CDR1 SEHNR and CDR2 FQNEAQ (reference sequence). The CDR3 DNA reads as TGTGCCAGCAGCCTAGGACAGGGGGTTGTCTATGGCTACACCTTC. Residues: CASSLGQGVVYGYTF.

This clone has a handful of counts. The chain carries TRBV19 and TRBJ1-3; D ambiguous. Trimming shortened V by 6 bases and J by 0 bases, and 15 bases separated the two germline ends. The CDR3 runs to 16 residues. Germline V CDR1 and CDR2: LNHDA, SQIVND (reference sequence). CDR3 in amino acids: CASSLRRGDSGNTIYF. CDR3 sequence (DNA): TGTGCCAGTAGCCTAAGACGGGGAGACTCTGGAAACACCATATATTTT.

This clone was counted between two and nine times. The chain couples TRBV19 to TRBJ2-6; 7 bases align to TRBD2. This CDR3 is built from 17 residues. V gave up 8 bases and J gave up 3 bases; unmatched junction bases: 13. The germline gives CDR1 LNHDA, CDR2 SQIVND (reference sequence). The CDR3: CASQSSGAALGANVLTF. As DNA, the CDR3 is TGTGCCAGTCAATCCAGCGGGGCCGCACTTGGGGCCAACGTCCTGACTTTC.

The rearrangement uses TRBV6-4 and TRBJ1-5; D unclear. CDR1 MRHNA and CDR2 SNTAGT come from the germline V gene. The CDR3 length is 13 residues. V was cut by 0 bases and J by 5 bases, with 5 bases left in between. The CDR3: CASSDSADQPQHF. The CDR3 region has the DNA TGTGCCAGCAGTGACTCGGCAGATCAGCCCCAGCATTTT.